Presented here are 4 T cell receptor beta chains from one specimen sequenced in a study of T cells after yellow fever vaccination. MiXCR, applied by TCRdb to the 5' RACE reads, yields one record per CDR3 protein. The table has under 550,000 distinct CDR3 sequences, just over 20% seen once. This specimen was PBMCs, taken 21 days after the first yellow fever vaccination. The receptors were sampled from a man aged 18 to 29 who received the YFV17D yellow fever vaccine.

The chain employs TRBV6-5 and TRBJ1-1; maybe TRBD1 (6 bases). This CDR3 is 14 amino acids long. Germline values: CDR1 MNHEY, CDR2 SVGAGI. V was cut by 4 bases and J by 11 bases, with 20 bases left in between. In nucleotides, the CDR3 is TGTGCCAGCAGTTCGGTGGAGGGGGGGAACAGGGCTTTCTTT. Residues: CASSSVEGGNRAFF.

This clonotype was observed a few times. This sequence joins TRBV20-1 and TRBJ2-3, with TRBD1 identical over 8 bases. V lost 6 bases, J lost 7 bases, and 9 bases stayed unmatched. The CDR3 covers 13 residues. Per the germline V gene, CDR1 is DFQATT and CDR2 is SNEGSKA (reference sequence). The CDR3 loop is CSARTGLIYTQYF. The CDR3 DNA reads TGCAGTGCACGGACAGGGTTGATATATACGCAGTATTTT.

This clonotype showed up just a few times. The CDR3 DNA follows: TGTGCCAGTAGTGGGACAGGAGCAAATAGCAATCAGCCCCAGCATTTT. Amino acids: CASSGTGANSNQPQHF. The chain joins TRBV19 to TRBJ1-5; 8 nucleotides line up with TRBD1. V gave up 5 bases and J gave up 0 bases; unmatched junction bases: 6. The germline CDR1 and CDR2 sequences are LNHDA and SQIVND (reference sequence). This CDR3 comprises 16 residues.

V and J are TRBV20-1 and TRBJ1-1; maybe TRBD1 (5 bases). Germline CDR1 DFQATT, CDR2 SNEGSKA (reference sequence). The V gene lost 6 bases and the J gene lost 2 bases, with 25 bases spanning the gap. The CDR3 length is 17 residues. The CDR3 DNA sequence: TGCAGTGCGCCCCGGGGACGAGCTTACCCAGGAAACACTGAAGCTTTCTTT. Translated, it gives CSAPRGRAYPGNTEAFF.